These T cell receptor beta chains were read from a single sample in a study of Ad26.COV2.S vaccination and SARS-CoV-2 variants. TCRdb keeps only in-frame clones here, not all; method: immunoSEQ multiplex PCR. In the table there are about 380,000 clones, about 80% of which are singletons. The starting material was peripheral blood, obtained in a trial of Ad26.COV2.S vaccine versus placebo. Receptor source: a person between 18 and 65 years old who received the Ad26.COV2.S COVID-19 vaccine or a placebo. Both conserved end residues are part of each CDR3. The order of the fields is CDR3 length, clone size, J gene, D gene, V gene, CDR3 DNA, CDR3 protein. D genes are given only for firm matches. Clone size, where shown, is once, few, many, or a class for clones that have expanded.

len: 15
abundance: once
j_gene: TRBJ2-3
d_gene: TRBD2
v_gene: TRBV7-2
CDR3nt: TGTGCCAGCAGCCTTCTCGGGACTACTATCGATACGCAGTATTTT
CDR3aa: CASSLLGTTIDTQYF

len: 15
abundance: NA
j_gene: TRBJ1-1
d_gene: NA
v_gene: TRBV15
CDR3nt: TGTGCCACCAGCAGAGATACGAAAGTTCAGACTGAAGCTTTCTTT
CDR3aa: CATSRDTKVQTEAFF

len: 18
abundance: NA
j_gene: TRBJ1-1
d_gene: NA
v_gene: TRBV3-1/TRBV3-2
CDR3nt: TGTGCCAGCAGCCAAGTCGAAGGGGGTCATCGAGGTAACACTGAAGCTTTCTTT
CDR3aa: CASSQVEGGHRGNTEAFF

len: 12
abundance: few
j_gene: TRBJ2-7
d_gene: TRBD1
v_gene: TRBV25-1
CDR3nt: TGTGCCAGCGGGGGACAGTTCTACGAGCAGTACTTC
CDR3aa: CASGGQFYEQYF

len: 16
abundance: NA
j_gene: TRBJ2-7
d_gene: NA
v_gene: TRBV7-9
CDR3nt: TGTGCCAGCAGCTTAATAGGGCCGGACAACTCCTACGAGCAGTACTTC
CDR3aa: CASSLIGPDNSYEQYF

len: 13
abundance: NA
j_gene: TRBJ1-5
d_gene: NA
v_gene: TRBV6-1
CDR3nt: TGTGCCAGCAGTGAAATCTTGGGACAGCCCCAGCATTTT
CDR3aa: CASSEILGQPQHF

len: 14
abundance: NA
j_gene: TRBJ1-2
d_gene: NA
v_gene: TRBV6-1
CDR3nt: TGTGCCACCGGTGAACAGACCACCCATAGTGGCTACACCTTC
CDR3aa: CATGEQTTHSGYTF

len: 14
abundance: NA
j_gene: TRBJ1-2
d_gene: TRBD1
v_gene: TRBV27
CDR3nt: TGTGCCAGCAGTTCGTCCGGGACAGGGAATGGCTACACCTTC
CDR3aa: CASSSSGTGNGYTF

len: 17
abundance: once
j_gene: TRBJ1-1
d_gene: TRBD1
v_gene: TRBV11-2
CDR3nt: TGTGCCAGCAGCCCATGGACAGGGGGTTGGCAAGGAATTGAAGCTTTCTTT
CDR3aa: CASSPWTGGWQGIEAFF

len: 11
abundance: NA
j_gene: TRBJ1-5
d_gene: NA
v_gene: TRBV6-5
CDR3nt: TGTGCCAGCAGTTTGAATCAGCCCCAGCATTTT
CDR3aa: CASSLNQPQHF

len: 10
abundance: NA
j_gene: TRBJ2-5
d_gene: NA
v_gene: TRBV20-1
CDR3nt: TGCAGTGCAGGGGAAGAGACCCAGTACTTC
CDR3aa: CSAGEETQYF

len: 15
abundance: few
j_gene: TRBJ2-1
d_gene: TRBD2
v_gene: TRBV7-2
CDR3nt: TGTGCCAGCAGCCCCCGGGGGGGCAGGTACGCTGAGCAGTTCTTC
CDR3aa: CASSPRGGRYAEQFF

len: 16
abundance: NA
j_gene: TRBJ2-3
d_gene: NA
v_gene: TRBV5-6
CDR3nt: TGTGCCAGCAGCAGGGGGGGCGGGCTCAGCACAGATACGCAGTATTTT
CDR3aa: CASSRGGGLSTDTQYF

len: 15
abundance: NA
j_gene: TRBJ1-1
d_gene: TRBD1
v_gene: TRBV18
CDR3nt: TGTGCCAGCTCGCCCGACAGGGGTTTGAACACTGAAGCTTTCTTT
CDR3aa: CASSPDRGLNTEAFF

len: 15
abundance: NA
j_gene: TRBJ2-2
d_gene: NA
v_gene: TRBV30
CDR3nt: TGTGCCTGGAGAGGGGGGGCTAGGGTCACCGGGGAGCTGTTTTTT
CDR3aa: CAWRGGARVTGELFF

len: 13
abundance: once
j_gene: TRBJ1-2
d_gene: NA
v_gene: TRBV7-9
CDR3nt: TGTGCCAGCAGCTTAGCCCGGCTTGGGGGCTACACCTTC
CDR3aa: CASSLARLGGYTF

len: 16
abundance: NA
j_gene: TRBJ2-1
d_gene: TRBD2
v_gene: TRBV29-1
CDR3nt: TGCAGCGCCGGAGGACTAGCGGGAGTCTACTACAATGAGCAGTTCTTC
CDR3aa: CSAGGLAGVYYNEQFF